A few counts support the clone carrying this T cell receptor (beta chain). What it binds is unknown. This sample was taken from a study of post-analysis software for immune sequencing data. Study in general: As for disease course, relapsing-remitting, secondary progressive and progressive-relapsing multiple sclerosis were all included.

Study-wide results and limits: Those samples that were prepared in the same batch co-clustered strongly by F measure. With TRBV5-6, TRBV5-1 and TRBV20-1 included, about five TRBV segments were more frequent in patients than in controls. Versus controls, multiple sclerosis patients showed significantly lower diversity (normalized Chao1).

V lost 5 bases and J 8 bases, leaving 15 bases between the germline ends. The CDR3 has 13 amino acids. Germline CDR1 is LGHNT and CDR2 is FRNRAP. Carried by the TCR beta cDNA libraries were unique molecular identifiers. Input of about 0.95 to 11 million T cells yielded roughly 0.5 million cDNA molecules. In TCRdb, the PCR reads were re-called with MiXCR into one record per CDR3 protein. The sample holds fewer than 550,000 distinct CDR3 sequences, approximately 31% seen once. The clonotype comes from a girl aged 2 to 17 with multiple sclerosis. The chain couples TRBV12-5 to TRBJ1-2; no clear D. Sequenced sample: blood. The CDR3 sequence is CASGPAGSRGYTF. The CDR3 DNA reads TGTGCTAGTGGTCCGGCGGGGTCCCGCGGCTACACCTTC. Full variable domain (missing parts from reference TRBV12-5 and TRBJ1-2): DARVTQTPRHKVTEMGQEVTMRCQPILGHNTVFWYRQTMMQGLELLAYFRNRAPLDDSGMPKDRFSAEMPDATLATLKIQPSEPRDSAVYFCASGPAGSRGYTFGSGTRLTVV.